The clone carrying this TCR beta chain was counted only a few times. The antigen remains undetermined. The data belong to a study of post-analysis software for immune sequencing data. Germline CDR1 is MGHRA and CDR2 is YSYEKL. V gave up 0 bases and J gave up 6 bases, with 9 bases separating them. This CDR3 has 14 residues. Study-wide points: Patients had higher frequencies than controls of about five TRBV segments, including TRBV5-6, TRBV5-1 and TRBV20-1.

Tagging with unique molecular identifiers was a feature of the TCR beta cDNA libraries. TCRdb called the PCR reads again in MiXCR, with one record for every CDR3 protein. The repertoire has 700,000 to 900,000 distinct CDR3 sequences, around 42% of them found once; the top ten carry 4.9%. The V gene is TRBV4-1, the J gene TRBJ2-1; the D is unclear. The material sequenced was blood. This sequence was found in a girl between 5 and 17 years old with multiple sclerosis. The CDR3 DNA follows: TGCGCCAGCAGCCAAGATCGGAGCTCCAATGAGCAGTTCTTC. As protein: CASSQDRSSNEQFF.